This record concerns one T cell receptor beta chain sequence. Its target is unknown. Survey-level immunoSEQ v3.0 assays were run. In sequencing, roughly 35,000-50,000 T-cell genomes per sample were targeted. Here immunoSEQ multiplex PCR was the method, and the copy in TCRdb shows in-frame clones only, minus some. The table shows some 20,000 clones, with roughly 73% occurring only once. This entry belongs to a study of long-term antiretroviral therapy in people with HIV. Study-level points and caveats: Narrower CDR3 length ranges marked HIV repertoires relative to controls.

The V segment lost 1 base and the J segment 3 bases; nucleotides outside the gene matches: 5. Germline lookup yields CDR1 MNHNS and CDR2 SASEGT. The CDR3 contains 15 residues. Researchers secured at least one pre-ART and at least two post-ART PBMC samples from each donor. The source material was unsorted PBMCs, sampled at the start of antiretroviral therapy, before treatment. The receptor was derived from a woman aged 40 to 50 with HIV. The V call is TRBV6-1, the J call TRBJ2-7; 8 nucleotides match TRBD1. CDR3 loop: CASSEGQGAYYEQYF. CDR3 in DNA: TGTGCCAGCAGTGAAGGGCAGGGGGCTTACTACGAGCAGTACTTC.